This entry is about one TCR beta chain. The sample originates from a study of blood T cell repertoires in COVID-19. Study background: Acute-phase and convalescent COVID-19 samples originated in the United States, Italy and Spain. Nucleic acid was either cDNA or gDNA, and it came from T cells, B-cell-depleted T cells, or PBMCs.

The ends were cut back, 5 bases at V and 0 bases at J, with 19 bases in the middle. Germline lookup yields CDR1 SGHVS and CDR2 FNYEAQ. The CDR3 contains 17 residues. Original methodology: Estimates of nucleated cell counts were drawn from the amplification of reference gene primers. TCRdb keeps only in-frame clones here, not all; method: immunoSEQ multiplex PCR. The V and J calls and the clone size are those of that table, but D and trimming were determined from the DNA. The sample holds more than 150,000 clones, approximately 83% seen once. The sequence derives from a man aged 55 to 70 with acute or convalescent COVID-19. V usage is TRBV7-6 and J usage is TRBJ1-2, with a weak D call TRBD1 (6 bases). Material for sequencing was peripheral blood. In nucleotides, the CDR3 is TGTGCCAGCAGCCCCAGGACAGCCTCTTTAGCTAACTATGGCTACACCTTC. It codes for CASSPRTASLANYGYTF. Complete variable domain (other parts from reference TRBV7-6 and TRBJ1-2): GAGVSQSPRYKVTKRGQDVALRCDPISGHVSLYWYRQALGQGPEFLTYFNYEAQQDKSGLPNDRFSAERPEGSISTLTIQRTEQRDSAMYRCASSPRTASLANYGYTFGSGTRLTVV.